The present TCR beta chain was sequenced within a study of blood T cell repertoires in COVID-19 (dated by TCRdb to the early 2020s). In the study overall: Samples from collaborators originated in the United States, Italy and Spain and spanned both the acute and convalescent phases of COVID-19. The repertoires were made available in a free public database intended to serve as a resource for research on the immune response to SARS-CoV-2. The dataset comprised deeply sampled blood TCRbeta repertoires from subjects exposed to, actively infected with, or recovered from COVID-19. Where available, HLA class I and class II types were obtained from metadata supplied by the sample provider rather than from assay-based typing. The samples were drawn from the first 160 participants of the ongoing ImmuneRACE study and from 1,254 subjects provided by 6 global collaborators. The material from the prospective study consisted of cDNA or gDNA derived from T cells, B-cell-depleted T cells, or PBMCs. The sample metadata nearly always contained a de-identified subject ID, COVID-19 status, age in years and sex.

Whole blood was collected in K2EDTA tubes by collaborating institutions according to the institutions' own protocols. For TCRbeta analysis, collaborator samples were shipped as frozen whole blood, as isolated PBMCs, or as DNA extracted from either sample type. This clone was seen only once. Which antigen it targets is not known. One base away there is no much larger clone; base qualities are not given. The immunoSEQ Assay, a bias-controlled multiplex PCR, was used to amplify TCRbeta CDR3 regions from genomic DNA. The source study handled its data this way. The number of nucleated cells in each sample was estimated by amplification of reference gene primers within the assay. To quantify the absolute abundance of each unique TCRbeta CDR3 rearrangement, sequence reads were collapsed and filtered. For each sample, productive Simpson clonality was calculated by taking the square root of Simpson's diversity index across productive rearrangements. In its TCRdb copy, this immuneACCESS table keeps in-frame sequences only and misses some clones. Where compared with another copy, unresolved V genes explain less than half of these, and the others have no known cause. The V and J calls and clone size are taken from that table; D and trimming were inferred from the DNA. The sample table holds some 670,000 clones, of which 70% to 90% were seen once. Roughly 0.26% of the sample is held by the ten biggest clonotypes.

The full study reports these points: The amount of clinical and demographic metadata varied by source and participant and was provided uncurated.

Counted from cysteine to phenylalanine, this CDR3 has 14 amino acids. The CDR3 DNA has 42 bases and is translated from base 1. CDR1 is given as SGHRS and CDR2 as YFSETQ, both from the germline V gene. V was cut back by 5 bases and J by 1 base, leaving a gap of 13 bases between them. This sequence originates from a woman between 18 and 29 years old with acute or convalescent COVID-19. The chain links TRBV5-1 with TRBJ2-7; TRBD1 is possibly the D segment (6 matching bases). The sequencing sample was made of peripheral blood. The CDR3 sequence is CASRRSGESYEQYF. The sequenced DNA: TGCGCCAGCAGGAGATCAGGGGAGTCCTACGAGCAGTACTTC.